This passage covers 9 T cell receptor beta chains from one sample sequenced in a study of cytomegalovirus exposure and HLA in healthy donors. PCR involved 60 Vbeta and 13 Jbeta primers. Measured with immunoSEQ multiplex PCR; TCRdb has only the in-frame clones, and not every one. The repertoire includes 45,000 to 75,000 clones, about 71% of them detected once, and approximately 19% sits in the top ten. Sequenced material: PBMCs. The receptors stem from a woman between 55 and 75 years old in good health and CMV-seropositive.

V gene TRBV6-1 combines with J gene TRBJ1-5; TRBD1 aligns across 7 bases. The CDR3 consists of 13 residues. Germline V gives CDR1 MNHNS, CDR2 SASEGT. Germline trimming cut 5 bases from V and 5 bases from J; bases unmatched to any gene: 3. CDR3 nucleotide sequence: TGTGCCAGCAGTTTAACAGGGGATCAGCCCCAGCATTTT. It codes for CASSLTGDQPQHF.

In DNA, the CDR3 is TGTGCCACCAGCAGAGATCTGAGGGAAAAGGGGGCCTTGAACACTGAAGCTTTCTTT. It is translated as CATSRDLREKGALNTEAFF. The V and J genes are TRBV15 and TRBJ1-1, with 7 bases fitting TRBD1. CDR3 length: 19 amino acids. Germline V gives CDR1 LNHNV, CDR2 YYDKDF (reference sequence). V shed 0 bases and J 0 bases; nucleotides not matched to a gene: 13.

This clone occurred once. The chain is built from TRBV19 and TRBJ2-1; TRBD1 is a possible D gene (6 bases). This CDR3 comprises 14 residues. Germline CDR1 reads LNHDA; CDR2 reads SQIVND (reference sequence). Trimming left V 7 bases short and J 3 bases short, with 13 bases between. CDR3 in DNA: TGTGCCAGTAATACCGGGACATTCTACAATGAGCAGTTCTTC. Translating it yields CASNTGTFYNEQFF.

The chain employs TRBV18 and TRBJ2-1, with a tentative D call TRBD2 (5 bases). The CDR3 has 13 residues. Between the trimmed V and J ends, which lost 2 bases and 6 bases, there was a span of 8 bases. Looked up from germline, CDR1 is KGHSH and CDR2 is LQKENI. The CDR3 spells CASSPGSSNEQFF. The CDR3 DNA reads TGTGCCAGCTCACCAGGGAGCAGCAATGAGCAGTTCTTC.

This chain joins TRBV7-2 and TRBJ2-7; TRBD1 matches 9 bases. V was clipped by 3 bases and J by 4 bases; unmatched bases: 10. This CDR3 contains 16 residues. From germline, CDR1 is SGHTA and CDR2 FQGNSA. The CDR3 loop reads CASSFPSWTGVYEQYF. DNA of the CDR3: TGTGCCAGCAGCTTTCCCAGCTGGACAGGGGTGTACGAGCAGTACTTC.

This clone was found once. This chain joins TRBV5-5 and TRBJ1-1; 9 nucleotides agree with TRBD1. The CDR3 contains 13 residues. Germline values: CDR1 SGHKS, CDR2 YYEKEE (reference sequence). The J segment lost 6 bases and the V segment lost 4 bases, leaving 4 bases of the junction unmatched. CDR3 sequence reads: CASSPTGGAEAFF. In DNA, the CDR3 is TGTGCCAGCAGCCCAACAGGGGGCGCTGAAGCTTTCTTT.

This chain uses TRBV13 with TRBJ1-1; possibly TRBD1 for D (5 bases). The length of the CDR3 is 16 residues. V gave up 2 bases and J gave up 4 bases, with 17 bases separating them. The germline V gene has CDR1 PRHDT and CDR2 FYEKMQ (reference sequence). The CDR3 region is CASSLMSGAGGTEAFF. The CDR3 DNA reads TGTGCCAGCAGCTTAATGAGCGGGGCCGGTGGCACTGAAGCTTTCTTT.

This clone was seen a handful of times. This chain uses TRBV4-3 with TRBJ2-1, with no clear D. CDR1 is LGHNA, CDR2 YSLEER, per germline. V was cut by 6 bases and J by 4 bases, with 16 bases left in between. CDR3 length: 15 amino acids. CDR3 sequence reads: CASSPGTPSYNEQFF. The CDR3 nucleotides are TGCGCCAGCAGTCCCGGTACGCCGTCGTACAATGAGCAGTTCTTC.

CDR3 bases: TGTGCCTGGAGTCCCGACAGATCCTACGAGCAGTACTTC. Amino acid sequence: CAWSPDRSYEQYF. This sequence joins TRBV30 and TRBJ2-7, with a tentative D call TRBD1 (5 bases). The CDR3 consists of 13 residues. The ends were cut back, 2 bases at V and 1 base at J, with 9 bases in the middle. Germline V gives CDR1 GTSNPN, CDR2 SVGIG (reference sequence).